The 22 T cell receptor beta chains below come from one sample, sequenced in a study of cytomegalovirus exposure and HLA in healthy donors. PCR primers comprised 60 Vbeta and 13 Jbeta primers. Here immunoSEQ multiplex PCR was the method, and the copy in TCRdb shows in-frame clones only, minus some. Of some 150,000 clones in the sample, roughly 80% were seen once. The sequenced sample consisted of PBMCs. The receptors come from a man aged 25 to 40 in good health and CMV-seropositive.

This clone was counted a few times. Within the sample, other DNA sequences also encode this same CDR3. The J gene is TRBJ2-5, the V gene TRBV9; TRBD2 aligns across 7 bases. CDR3 length: 16 residues. From germline, CDR1 is SGDLS and CDR2 YYNGEE. J was trimmed by 5 bases and V by 0 bases; bases with no gene match: 10. DNA of the CDR3: TGTGCCAGCAGCGTAGATGGATCGGGGCGGGGGGAGACCCAGTACTTC. Its translation is CASSVDGSGRGETQYF.

The chain joins TRBV30 to TRBJ2-7, with unresolved D. This CDR3 comprises 13 residues. Trimming pared 4 bases from V and 3 bases from J, leaving 13 bases between. From germline, CDR1 is GTSNPN and CDR2 SVGIG (reference sequence). CDR3 loop: CAWKEFSSYEQYF. CDR3 coding DNA: TGTGCCTGGAAAGAGTTCTCTAGCTACGAGCAGTACTTC.

In its sample, this clone was seen once. Sequence at one end of the junction differs from germline and may be a read error. This chain joins TRBV4-2 and TRBJ1-1, with D possibly being TRBD1 (6 bases). The CDR3 runs to 15 residues. Per the germline V gene, CDR1 is LGHNA and CDR2 is YNFKEQ. This CDR3 is CTSSQVYRVDTEAFF. The CDR3 nucleotides are TGTACCAGCAGCCAAGTTTACAGGGTGGACACTGAAGCTTTCTTT.

The chain couples TRBV6-1 to TRBJ1-1; tentative D call: TRBD1 (5 bases). V was trimmed by 4 bases and J by 3 bases, leaving 9 bases between them. Germline CDR1 and CDR2: MNHNS and SASEGT. The CDR3 length is 13 residues. The CDR3 nucleotides read TGTGCCAGCAGTGCCAGGGTTTACACTGAAGCTTTCTTT. This encodes CASSARVYTEAFF.

The CDR3 DNA follows: TGTGCCAGCTCGCCCGCGAGGCAGCCTTACGAGCAGTACTTC. Protein sequence: CASSPARQPYEQYF. The genes are TRBV27 and TRBJ2-5; D gene uncertain. With the DNA end fitting TRBJ2-7 better, the J assignment may be wrong. CDR1 and CDR2 (germline): MNHEY, SMNVEV (reference sequence). CDR3 length: 14 amino acids.

The rearrangement joins TRBV7-3 to TRBJ2-7; 8 positions agree with TRBD2. The length of the CDR3 is 14 residues. Trimming at V came to 2 bases and at J to 2 bases, leaving 2 bases not matched to a gene. Germline V lookup: CDR1 SGHTA, CDR2 FQGTGA. The CDR3 nucleotides are TGTGCCAGCAGCTTAGGGACTAGTACCTACGAGCAGTACTTC. Translation gives CASSLGTSTYEQYF.

This clone was recorded once. The V and J genes are TRBV5-1 and TRBJ2-3; 10 nucleotides match TRBD2. The CDR3 has 16 residues. The trim removed 5 bases at V and 1 base at J, leaving 7 bases unmatched. CDR1 is SGHRS, CDR2 YFSETQ, per germline. The DNA for the CDR3 is TGCGCCAGCAGGGGCGGAGGGACTAGCGGCACAGATACGCAGTATTTT. Protein sequence: CASRGGGTSGTDTQYF.

Here the CDR3 DNA reads TGTGCCAGCAGCGTACGGGAGGGTTTGTTAAATGAGCAGTTCTTC. This encodes CASSVREGLLNEQFF. The V call is TRBV5-6, the J call TRBJ2-1, with TRBD2 matching 8 bases. The length of the CDR3 is 15 residues. Per germline, CDR1 SGHDT and CDR2 YYEEEE. Losses at the gene ends were 4 bases for V and 7 bases for J; bases not matched to a gene: 10. The full variable domain, completed using reference TRBV5-6 and TRBJ2-1, is DAGVTQSPTHLIKTRGQQVTLRCSPKSGHDTVSWYQQALGQGPQFIFQYYEEEERQRGNFPDRFSGHQFPNYSSELNVNALLLGDSALYLCASSVREGLLNEQFFGPGTRLTVL.

The genes are TRBV28 and TRBJ1-5; D uncertain. V was pared by 4 bases and J by 7 bases, with 14 bases between. The CDR3 contains 14 residues. Germline values: CDR1 MDHEN, CDR2 SYDVKM. The CDR3 protein is CASSSQIGFQPQHF. CDR3 nucleotide sequence: TGTGCCAGCAGTTCGCAGATCGGGTTCCAGCCCCAGCATTTT. Combining the CDR3 with reference TRBV28 and TRBJ1-5 gives the whole variable domain DVKVTQSSRYLVKRTGEKVFLECVQDMDHENMFWYRQDPGLGLRLIYFSYDVKMKEKGDIPEGYSVSREKKERFSLILESASTNQTSMYLCASSSQIGFQPQHFGDGTRLSIL.

This clone showed up just once. The V call is TRBV7-9, the J call TRBJ2-3; 9 positions agree with TRBD1. The V gene end was trimmed by 4 bases and the J gene end by 4 bases; junction bases not matched to a gene: 6. Looked up from germline, CDR1 is SEHNR and CDR2 is FQNEAQ (reference sequence). This CDR3 spans 15 amino acids. The CDR3 region has the DNA TGTGCCAGCAGCTGGGGACAGGGATGGCCAGATACGCAGTATTTT. Its translation: CASSWGQGWPDTQYF.

The chain is built from TRBV28 and TRBJ1-1; perhaps TRBD1 as D (5 bases). This CDR3 is built from 15 residues. V was clipped by 2 bases and J by 1 base, with 11 bases between them. The germline CDR1 and CDR2 sequences are MDHEN and SYDVKM. This CDR3 reads CASSLGSQGNTEAFF. The CDR3 coding sequence is TGTGCCAGCAGTTTAGGAAGTCAGGGGAACACTGAAGCTTTCTTT.

Written as DNA, the CDR3 is TGTGCCAGCAGCTTAATAGCGGGAGTTTCTTACAATGAGCAGTTCTTC. It encodes CASSLIAGVSYNEQFF. The chain is built from TRBV7-9 and TRBJ2-1, with 9 bases that match TRBD2. J lost 4 bases, V lost 2 bases, and 6 bases had no gene match. The germline gives CDR1 SEHNR, CDR2 FQNEAQ (reference sequence). The CDR3 extends over 16 amino acids.

The chain employs TRBV5-4 and TRBJ1-2, with 7 bases that match TRBD1. V gave up 4 bases and J gave up 3 bases; unmatched junction bases: 6. There are 14 residues in the CDR3. Germline V gene lookup returns CDR1 SGHNT and CDR2 YYREEE (reference sequence). CDR3 bases: TGTGCCAGCAGCATTTGGGGACAGTACTATGGCTACACCTTC. This codes for CASSIWGQYYGYTF. Full variable domain (rest looked up from reference TRBV5-4 and TRBJ1-2): ETGVTQSPTHLIKTRGQQVTLRCSSQSGHNTVSWYQQALGQGPQFIFQYYREEENGRGNFPPRFSGLQFPNYSSELNVNALELDDSALYLCASSIWGQYYGYTFGSGTRLTVV.

This chain uses TRBV19 with TRBJ2-7, with D uncertain. V lost 3 bases to trimming and J lost 0 bases, with 9 bases between them. From germline, CDR1 is LNHDA and CDR2 SQIVND (reference sequence). The CDR3 is 14 residues long. The CDR3 is CASSMTGRSYEQYF. The DNA for the CDR3 is TGTGCCAGTAGTATGACTGGCCGCTCCTACGAGCAGTACTTC. Full variable domain (missing parts from reference TRBV19 and TRBJ2-7): DGGITQSPKYLFRKEGQNVTLSCEQNLNHDAMYWYRQDPGQGLRLIYYSQIVNDFQKGDIAEGYSVSREKKESFPLTVTSAQKNPTAFYLCASSMTGRSYEQYFGPGTRLTVT.

The V and J genes are TRBV18 and TRBJ2-7; D perhaps matches TRBD2 (5 bases). Germline V gene lookup returns CDR1 KGHSH and CDR2 LQKENI. This CDR3 comprises 14 residues. Trimming removed 1 base from V and 8 bases from J, with 15 bases in between. CDR3 nucleotides: TGTGCCAGCTCACCACTTGGCGCGGGCCCCAAGCAGTACTTC. Translating gives CASSPLGAGPKQYF.

V and J are TRBV18 and TRBJ2-7; 7 bases map to TRBD1. J was trimmed by 5 bases and V by 6 bases; bases with no gene match: 7. The CDR3 runs 13 residues. Germline V gene sequence: CDR1 KGHSH, CDR2 LQKENI. CDR3 sequence (DNA): TGTGCCAGCTCCCCGGGACAGAGCAACGAGCAGTACTTC. Its translation is CASSPGQSNEQYF.

The rearrangement joins TRBV4-2 to TRBJ2-7; 7 bases fit TRBD1. V trimming: 4 bases; J trimming: 2 bases; junction bases outside the gene matches: 2. CDR1 and CDR2 from the germline V gene are LGHNA and YNFKEQ. The CDR3 has 13 residues. The CDR3 reads CASSPGQAYEQYF. CDR3 coding DNA: TGTGCCAGCAGCCCAGGACAGGCCTACGAGCAGTACTTC.

This chain links TRBV6-1 with TRBJ2-7; 7 positions agree with TRBD2. V lost 7 bases, J lost 1 base, and 7 bases stayed unmatched. Germline loops: CDR1 MNHNS, CDR2 SASEGT. This CDR3 has 14 residues. The CDR3: CASIELGGSYEQYF. The CDR3 coding sequence is TGTGCCAGCATCGAATTGGGAGGGTCCTACGAGCAGTACTTC.

The chain has TRBV4-2 and TRBJ2-5, with 7 bases aligning to TRBD2. Matching the DNA end better, TRBJ2-7 makes the J call doubtful. The CDR3 loop spans 17 amino acids. The germline CDR1 and CDR2 sequences are LGHNA and YNFKEQ. The CDR3 sequence: CASSQKYSPGGSYEQYF. In DNA form, the CDR3 reads TGTGCCAGCAGCCAAAAGTACTCCCCGGGAGGCTCCTACGAGCAGTACTTC.

The V and J genes are TRBV28 and TRBJ2-2; 10 positions agree with TRBD1. The V gene's germline CDR1 is MDHEN and CDR2 SYDVKM. This CDR3 is 16 amino acids long. V lost 7 bases, J lost 4 bases, and 9 bases stayed unmatched. The CDR3 nucleotides read TGTGCCAGCACCGAGCTTGGACAGGGGGGCACCGGGGAGCTGTTTTTT. This sequence encodes CASTELGQGGTGELFF.

The chain joins TRBV4-1 to TRBJ1-3; unclear D gene. Per germline, CDR1 MGHRA and CDR2 YSYEKL. Trimming took off 2 bases at V and 0 bases at J, with 11 bases between the two ends. The CDR3 is 16 amino acids. CDR3 amino acids: CASSQLRTISGNTIYF. DNA for the CDR3: TGCGCCAGCAGCCAACTCCGGACTATCTCTGGAAACACCATATATTTT.

This clone was picked up a small number of times. For the CDR3, the DNA is TGTGCCAGCAGCCAAAACCAGGGTCCCCACGAGCAGTACTTC. This sequence encodes CASSQNQGPHEQYF. This chain uses TRBV11-2 with TRBJ2-7, with a weak D call TRBD1 (5 bases). The V gene's germline CDR1 is SGHAT and CDR2 FQNNGV. V was trimmed by 5 bases and J by 5 bases, leaving 16 bases between them. This CDR3 region has 14 residues. The entire variable domain, with the rest obtained from reference TRBV11-2 and TRBJ2-7, is as follows: EAGVAQSPRYKIIEKRQSVAFWCNPISGHATLYWYQQILGQGPKLLIQFQNNGVVDDSQLPKDRFSAERLKGVDSTLKIQPAKLEDSAVYLCASSQNQGPHEQYFGPGTRLTVT.